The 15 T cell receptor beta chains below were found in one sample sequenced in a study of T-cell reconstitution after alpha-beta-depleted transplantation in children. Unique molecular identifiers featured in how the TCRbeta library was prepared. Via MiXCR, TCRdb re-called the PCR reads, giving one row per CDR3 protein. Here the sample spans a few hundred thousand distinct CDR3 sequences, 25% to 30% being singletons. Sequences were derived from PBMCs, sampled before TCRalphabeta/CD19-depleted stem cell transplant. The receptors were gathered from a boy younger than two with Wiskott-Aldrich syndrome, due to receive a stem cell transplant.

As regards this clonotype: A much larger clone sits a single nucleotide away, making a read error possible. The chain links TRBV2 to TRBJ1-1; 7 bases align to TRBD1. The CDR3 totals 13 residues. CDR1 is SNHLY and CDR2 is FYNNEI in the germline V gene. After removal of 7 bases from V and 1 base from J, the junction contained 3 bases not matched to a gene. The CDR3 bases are TGTGCCAGCACCCGACAGGGGAACACTGAAGCTTTCTTT. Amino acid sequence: CASTRQGNTEAFF.

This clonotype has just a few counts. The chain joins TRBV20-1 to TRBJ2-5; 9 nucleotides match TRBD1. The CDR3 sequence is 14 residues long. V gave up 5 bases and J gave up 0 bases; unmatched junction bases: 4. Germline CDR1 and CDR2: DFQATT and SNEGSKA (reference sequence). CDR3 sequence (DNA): TGCAGTGCTTCCGGGACAGGGCACCAAGAGACCCAGTACTTC. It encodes CSASGTGHQETQYF.

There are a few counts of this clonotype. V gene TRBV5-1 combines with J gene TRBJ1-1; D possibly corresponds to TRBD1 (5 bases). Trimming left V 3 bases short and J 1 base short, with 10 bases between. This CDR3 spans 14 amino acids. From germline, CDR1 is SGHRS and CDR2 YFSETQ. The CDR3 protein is CASSWGTQNTEAFF. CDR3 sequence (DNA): TGCGCCAGCAGCTGGGGGACCCAGAACACTGAAGCTTTCTTT. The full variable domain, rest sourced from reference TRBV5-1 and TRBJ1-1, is KAGVTQTPRYLIKTRGQQVTLSCSPISGHRSVSWYQQTPGQGLQFLFEYFSETQRNKGNFPGRFSGRQFSNSRSEMNVSTLELGDSALYLCASSWGTQNTEAFFGQGTRLTVV.

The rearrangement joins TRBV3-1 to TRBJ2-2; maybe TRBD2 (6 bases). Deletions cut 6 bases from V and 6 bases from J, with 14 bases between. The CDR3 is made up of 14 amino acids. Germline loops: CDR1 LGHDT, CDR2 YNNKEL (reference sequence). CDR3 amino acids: CASRSGTLPGELFF. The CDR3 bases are TGTGCCAGCAGGTCCGGGACTCTACCCGGGGAGCTGTTTTTT.

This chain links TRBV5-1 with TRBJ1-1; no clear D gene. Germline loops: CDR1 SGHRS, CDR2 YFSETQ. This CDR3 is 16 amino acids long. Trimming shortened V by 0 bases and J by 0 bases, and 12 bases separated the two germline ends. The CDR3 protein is CASSLARPTVNTEAFF. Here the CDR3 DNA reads TGCGCCAGCAGCTTGGCACGCCCTACGGTGAACACTGAAGCTTTCTTT.

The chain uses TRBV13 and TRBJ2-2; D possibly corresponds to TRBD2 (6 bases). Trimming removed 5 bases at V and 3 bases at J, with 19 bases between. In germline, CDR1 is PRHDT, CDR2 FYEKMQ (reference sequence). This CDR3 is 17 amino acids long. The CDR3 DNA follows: TGTGCCAGCAGCCGTTCTCCCGTGCGGGGATACACCGGGGAGCTGTTTTTT. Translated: CASSRSPVRGYTGELFF.

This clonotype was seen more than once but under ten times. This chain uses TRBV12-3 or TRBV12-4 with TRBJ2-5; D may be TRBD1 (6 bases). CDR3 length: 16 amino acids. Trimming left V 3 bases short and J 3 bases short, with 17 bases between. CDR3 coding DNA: TGTGCCAGCAGTTTCGGCCCAGAAAGGGGGAAAGAGACCCAGTACTTC. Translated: CASSFGPERGKETQYF.

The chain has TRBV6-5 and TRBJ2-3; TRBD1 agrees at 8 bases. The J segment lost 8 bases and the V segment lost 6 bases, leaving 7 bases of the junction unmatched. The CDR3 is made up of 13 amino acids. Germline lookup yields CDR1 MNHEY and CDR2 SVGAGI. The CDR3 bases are TGTGCCAGCAGCGCCCGTACAGGGGGTACGCAGTATTTT. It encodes CASSARTGGTQYF.

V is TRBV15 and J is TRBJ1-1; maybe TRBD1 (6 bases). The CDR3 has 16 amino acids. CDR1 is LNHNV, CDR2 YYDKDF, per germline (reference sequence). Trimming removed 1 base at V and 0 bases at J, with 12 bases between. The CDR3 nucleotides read TGTGCCACCAGCAGAGGTCGGGGGCCCATGAACACTGAAGCTTTCTTT. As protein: CATSRGRGPMNTEAFF.

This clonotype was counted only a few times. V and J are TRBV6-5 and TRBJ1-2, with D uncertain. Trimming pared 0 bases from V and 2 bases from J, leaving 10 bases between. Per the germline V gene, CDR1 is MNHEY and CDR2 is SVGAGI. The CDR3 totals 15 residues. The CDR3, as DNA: TGTGCCAGCAGTTACTCGAGAAGCAGAAACTATGGCTACACCTTC. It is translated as CASSYSRSRNYGYTF.

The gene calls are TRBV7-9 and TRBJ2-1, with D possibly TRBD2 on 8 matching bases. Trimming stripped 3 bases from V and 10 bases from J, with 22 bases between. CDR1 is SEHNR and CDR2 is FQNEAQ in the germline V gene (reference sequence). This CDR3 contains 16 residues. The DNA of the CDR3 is TGTGCCAGCAGCTTCCGGACTAGCAGGGGGTACGGGGAGCAGTTCTTC. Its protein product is CASSFRTSRGYGEQFF.

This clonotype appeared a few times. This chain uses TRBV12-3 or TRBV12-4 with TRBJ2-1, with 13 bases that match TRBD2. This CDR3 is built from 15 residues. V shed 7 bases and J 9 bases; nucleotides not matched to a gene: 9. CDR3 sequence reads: CASNVGLAGSREQFF. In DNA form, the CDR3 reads TGTGCCAGCAATGTGGGACTAGCGGGATCGCGTGAGCAGTTCTTC.

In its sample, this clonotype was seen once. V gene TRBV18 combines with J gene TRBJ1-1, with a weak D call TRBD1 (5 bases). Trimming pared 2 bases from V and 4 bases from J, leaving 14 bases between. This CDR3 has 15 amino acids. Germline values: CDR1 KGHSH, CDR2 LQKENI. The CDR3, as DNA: TGTGCCAGCTCACCAGGGAGGGGTTCAGTCACTGAAGCTTTCTTT. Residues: CASSPGRGSVTEAFF.

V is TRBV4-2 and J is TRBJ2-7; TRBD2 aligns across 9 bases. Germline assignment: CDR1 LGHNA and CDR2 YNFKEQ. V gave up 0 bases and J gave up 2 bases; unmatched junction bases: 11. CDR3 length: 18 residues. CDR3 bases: TGTGCCAGCAGCCAAGATAGCCCACTTAGCGGGAGAACCTACGAGCAGTACTTC. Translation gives CASSQDSPLSGRTYEQYF.

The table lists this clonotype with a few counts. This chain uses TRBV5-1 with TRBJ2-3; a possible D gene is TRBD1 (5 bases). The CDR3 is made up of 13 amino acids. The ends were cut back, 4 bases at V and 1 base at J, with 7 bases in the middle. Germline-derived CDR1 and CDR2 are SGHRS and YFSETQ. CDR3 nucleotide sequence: TGCGCCAGCAGCATACAGGGCACAGATACGCAGTATTTT. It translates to CASSIQGTDTQYF.